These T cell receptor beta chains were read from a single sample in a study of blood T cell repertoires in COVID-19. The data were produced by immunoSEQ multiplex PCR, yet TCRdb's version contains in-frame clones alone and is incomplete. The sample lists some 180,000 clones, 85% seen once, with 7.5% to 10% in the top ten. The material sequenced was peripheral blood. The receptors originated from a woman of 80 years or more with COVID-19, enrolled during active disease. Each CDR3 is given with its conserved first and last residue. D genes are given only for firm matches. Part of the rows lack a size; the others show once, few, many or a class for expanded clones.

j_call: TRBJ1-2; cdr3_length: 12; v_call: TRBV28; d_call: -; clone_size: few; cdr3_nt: TGTGCCAGCAGTTCCCCCCGGGTCGGCTACACCTTC; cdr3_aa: CASSSPRVGYTF
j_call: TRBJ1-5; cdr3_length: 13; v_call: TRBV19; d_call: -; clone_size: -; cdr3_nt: TGTGCCAGTAGTATAGATTCGCTACAGCCCCAGCATTTT; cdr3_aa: CASSIDSLQPQHF
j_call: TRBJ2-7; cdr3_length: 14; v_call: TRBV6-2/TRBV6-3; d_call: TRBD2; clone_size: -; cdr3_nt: TGTGCCAGCAGTTGGGAAGCGGGGCCCTACGAGCAGTACTTC; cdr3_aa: CASSWEAGPYEQYF
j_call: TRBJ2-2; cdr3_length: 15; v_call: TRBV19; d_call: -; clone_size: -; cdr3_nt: TGTGCCAGTAGTATAGACGGGGGAAACACCGGGGAGCTGTTTTTT; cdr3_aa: CASSIDGGNTGELFF
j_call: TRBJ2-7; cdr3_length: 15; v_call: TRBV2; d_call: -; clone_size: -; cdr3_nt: TGTGCCAGCAGGCCAAACCGACAGATAACCTACGAGCAGTACTTC; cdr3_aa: CASRPNRQITYEQYF
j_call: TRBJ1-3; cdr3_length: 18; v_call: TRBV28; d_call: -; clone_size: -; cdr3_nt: TGTGCCAGCGTTTCGGCAGGGCAAGGTCGGCGCTCTGGAAACACCATATATTTT; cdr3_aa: CASVSAGQGRRSGNTIYF
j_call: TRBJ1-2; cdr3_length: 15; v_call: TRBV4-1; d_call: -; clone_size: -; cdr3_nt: TGCGCCAGCAGCCAAGATGGTGCCAGGGCTACTGGCTACACCTTC; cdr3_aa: CASSQDGARATGYTF
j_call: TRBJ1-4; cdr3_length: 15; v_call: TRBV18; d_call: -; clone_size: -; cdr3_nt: TGTGCCAGCTCACCACCCGAGAGGCTTAATGAAAAACTGTTTTTT; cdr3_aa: CASSPPERLNEKLFF
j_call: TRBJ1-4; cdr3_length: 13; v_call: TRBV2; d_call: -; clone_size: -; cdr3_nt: TGTGCCACTGCAGGGACTGCGAATGAAAAACTGTTTTTT; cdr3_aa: CATAGTANEKLFF
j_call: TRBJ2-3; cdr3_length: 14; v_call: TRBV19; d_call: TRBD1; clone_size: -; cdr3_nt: TGTGCCAGTAGTCTGACAGGGTCCACAGATACGCAGTATTTT; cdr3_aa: CASSLTGSTDTQYF
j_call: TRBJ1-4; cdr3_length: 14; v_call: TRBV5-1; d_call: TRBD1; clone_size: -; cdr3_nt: TGCGCCAGCAGCTTACAGGGGGCGGGTGAAAAACTGTTTTTT; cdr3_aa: CASSLQGAGEKLFF
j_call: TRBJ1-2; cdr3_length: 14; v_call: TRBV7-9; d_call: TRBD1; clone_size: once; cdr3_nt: TGTGCCAGCAGTCACGGACAGGGGCAGGATGGCTACACCTTC; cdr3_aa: CASSHGQGQDGYTF
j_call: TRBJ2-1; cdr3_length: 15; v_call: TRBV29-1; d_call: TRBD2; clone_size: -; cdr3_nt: TGCAGCGTTGAGGGTTATGGAGCGGGGAAACATGAGCAGTTCTTC; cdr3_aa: CSVEGYGAGKHEQFF
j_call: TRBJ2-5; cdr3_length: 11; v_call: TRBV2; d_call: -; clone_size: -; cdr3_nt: TGTGCCAGCAGTGCCGGAGAGACCCAGTACTTC; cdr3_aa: CASSAGETQYF
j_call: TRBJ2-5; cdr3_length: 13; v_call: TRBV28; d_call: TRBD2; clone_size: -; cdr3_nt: TGTGCCAGCAGATCGACTAGCGGAGAGACCCAGTACTTC; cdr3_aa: CASRSTSGETQYF
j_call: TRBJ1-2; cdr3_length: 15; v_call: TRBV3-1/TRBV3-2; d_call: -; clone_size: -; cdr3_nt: TGTGCCAGCAGCCAAGCTACGGGTTTCGGGGGAGGCTACACCTTC; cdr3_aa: CASSQATGFGGGYTF
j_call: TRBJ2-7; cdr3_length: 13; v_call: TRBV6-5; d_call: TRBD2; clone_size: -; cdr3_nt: TGTGCCAGCACCAAACGGGGGGGCCAGGAGCAGTACTTC; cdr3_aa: CASTKRGGQEQYF
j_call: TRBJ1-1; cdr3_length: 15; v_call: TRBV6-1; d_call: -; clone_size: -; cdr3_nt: TGTGCCAGCAGTGATGTTGGCAGAGGGAACACTGAAGCTTTCTTT; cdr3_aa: CASSDVGRGNTEAFF
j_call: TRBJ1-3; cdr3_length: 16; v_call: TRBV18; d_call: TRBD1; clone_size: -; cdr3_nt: TGTGCCAGCTCACCCTTGGGACAGGGAAGTGGAAACACCATATATTTT; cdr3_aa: CASSPLGQGSGNTIYF
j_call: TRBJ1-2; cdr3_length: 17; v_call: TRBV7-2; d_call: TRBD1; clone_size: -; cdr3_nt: TGTGCCAGCAGGGCCGGGACAGGGAAAGGGGGCGACTATGGCTACACCTTC; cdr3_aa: CASRAGTGKGGDYGYTF
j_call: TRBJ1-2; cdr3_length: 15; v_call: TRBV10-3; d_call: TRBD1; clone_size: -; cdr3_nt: TGTGCCATCAGTGAGGCCCCAGGGGGCGGCTATGGCTACACCTTC; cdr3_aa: CAISEAPGGGYGYTF
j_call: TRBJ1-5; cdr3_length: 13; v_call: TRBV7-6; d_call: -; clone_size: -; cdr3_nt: TGTGCCAGCGGAGCCTCCCGCGATCAGCCCCAGCATTTT; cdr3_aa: CASGASRDQPQHF
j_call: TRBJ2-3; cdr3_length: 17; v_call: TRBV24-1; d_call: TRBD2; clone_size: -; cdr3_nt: TGTGCCACCAGTGATGCACTAGGAGCGGGGGGCGTGGATACGCAGTATTTT; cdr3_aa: CATSDALGAGGVDTQYF
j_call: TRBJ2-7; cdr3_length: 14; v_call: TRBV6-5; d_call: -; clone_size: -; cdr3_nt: TGTGCCAGCAGTTCGTGGCAGGGGAGTTACGAGCAGTACTTC; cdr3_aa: CASSSWQGSYEQYF
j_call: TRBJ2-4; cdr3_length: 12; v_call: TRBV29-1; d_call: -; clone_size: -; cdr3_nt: TGCAGCGTTGATGGGGGGATGGACATTCAGTACTTC; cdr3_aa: CSVDGGMDIQYF
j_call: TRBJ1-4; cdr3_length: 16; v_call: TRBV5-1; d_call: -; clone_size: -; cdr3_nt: TGCGCCAGCAGCTTGACCGCCCCGACAGGAAATGAAAAACTGTTTTTT; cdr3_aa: CASSLTAPTGNEKLFF
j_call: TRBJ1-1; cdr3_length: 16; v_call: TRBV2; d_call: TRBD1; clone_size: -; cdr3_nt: TGTGCCAGCAGCTCGGACAGGTTATTCATGAACACTGAAGCTTTCTTT; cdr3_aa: CASSSDRLFMNTEAFF
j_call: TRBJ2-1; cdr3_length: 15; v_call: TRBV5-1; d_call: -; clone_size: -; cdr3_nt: TGCGCCAGCAGCTTGGTGGAGGGTCGGCGGAGTGAGCAGTTCTTC; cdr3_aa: CASSLVEGRRSEQFF
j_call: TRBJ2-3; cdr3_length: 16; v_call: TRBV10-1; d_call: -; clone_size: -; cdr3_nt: TGCGCCAGCATTGCCATGGACAGTCCTAGCACAGATACGCAGTATTTT; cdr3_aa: CASIAMDSPSTDTQYF
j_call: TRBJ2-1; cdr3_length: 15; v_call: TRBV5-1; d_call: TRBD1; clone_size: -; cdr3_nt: TGCGCCAGCAGCTTGGTTGGGACAGGGAGCAATGAGCAGTTCTTC; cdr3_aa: CASSLVGTGSNEQFF
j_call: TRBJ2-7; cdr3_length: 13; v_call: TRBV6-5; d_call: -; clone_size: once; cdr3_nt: TGTGCCAGCAGCTCCCCGGGGTCCTACGAGCAGTACTTC; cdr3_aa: CASSSPGSYEQYF
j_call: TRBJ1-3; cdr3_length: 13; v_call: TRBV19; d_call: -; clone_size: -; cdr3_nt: TGTGCCGCGGCGGGGAGCTCTGGAAACACCATATATTTT; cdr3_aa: CAAAGSSGNTIYF
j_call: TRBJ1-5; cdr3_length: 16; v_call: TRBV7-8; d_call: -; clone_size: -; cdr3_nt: TGTGCCAGCAGCTCGGGACAACGACTCAGCAATCAGCCCCAGCATTTT; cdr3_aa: CASSSGQRLSNQPQHF
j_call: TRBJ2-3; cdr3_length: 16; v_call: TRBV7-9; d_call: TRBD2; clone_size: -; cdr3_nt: TGTGCCAGCAGCACCTTACTAGCGGGAGGGCCGGGTACGCAGTATTTT; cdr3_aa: CASSTLLAGGPGTQYF
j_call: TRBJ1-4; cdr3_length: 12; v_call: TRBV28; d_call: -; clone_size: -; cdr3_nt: TGTGCCAGCAGTTTAGGGGCCCGCCGACTGTTTTTT; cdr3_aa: CASSLGARRLFF
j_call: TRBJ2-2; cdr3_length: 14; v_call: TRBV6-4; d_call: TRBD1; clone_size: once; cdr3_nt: TGTGCCAGCAGGGAGGACAGGGCCGCCGGGGAGCTGTTTTTT; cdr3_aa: CASREDRAAGELFF
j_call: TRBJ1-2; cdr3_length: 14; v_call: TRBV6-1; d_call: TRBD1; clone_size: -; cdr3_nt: TGTGCCAGCAGTGAAGTAGGGGGCGGGAGGGGCTACACCTTC; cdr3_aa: CASSEVGGGRGYTF
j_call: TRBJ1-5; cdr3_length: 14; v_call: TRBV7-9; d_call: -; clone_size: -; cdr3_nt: TGTGCCAGCAGCTTAGAGGGGGGGGGTCAGCCCCAGCATTTT; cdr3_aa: CASSLEGGGQPQHF
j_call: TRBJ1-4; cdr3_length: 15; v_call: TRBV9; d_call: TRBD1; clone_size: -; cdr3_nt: TGTGCCAGCAGCGTGGACCAGGGGGCGCATGAAAAACTGTTTTTT; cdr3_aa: CASSVDQGAHEKLFF
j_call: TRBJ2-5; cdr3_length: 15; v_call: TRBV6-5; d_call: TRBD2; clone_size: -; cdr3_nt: TGTGCCAGCAGTTACAGCGGGGGGGCGGGAGTGACCCAGTACTTC; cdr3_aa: CASSYSGGAGVTQYF
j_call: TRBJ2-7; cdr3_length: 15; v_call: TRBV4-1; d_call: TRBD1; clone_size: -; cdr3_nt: TGCGCCAGCAGCCAATCCGGGACAGCAAACTACGAGCAGTACTTC; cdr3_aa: CASSQSGTANYEQYF
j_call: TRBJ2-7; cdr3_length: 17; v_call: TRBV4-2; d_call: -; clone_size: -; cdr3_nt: TGTGCCAGCAGCCCTTCCCTCGGGACAAAGGGGGCCTACGAGCAGTACTTC; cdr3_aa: CASSPSLGTKGAYEQYF
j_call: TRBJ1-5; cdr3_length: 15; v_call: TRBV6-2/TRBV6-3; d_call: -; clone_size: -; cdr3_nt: TGTGCCAGCAGTTACCCGGAGGCAAATATTCAGCCCCAGCATTTT; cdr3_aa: CASSYPEANIQPQHF
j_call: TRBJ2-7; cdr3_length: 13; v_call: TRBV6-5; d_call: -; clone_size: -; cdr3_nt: TGTGCCAGCAGGGTCCCACTCTCCTACGAGCAGTACTTC; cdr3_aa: CASRVPLSYEQYF
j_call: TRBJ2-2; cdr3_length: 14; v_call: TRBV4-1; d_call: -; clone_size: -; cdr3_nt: TGCGCCAGCAGGCCTTTCGCGGACACCGGGGAGCTGTTTTTT; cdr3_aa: CASRPFADTGELFF
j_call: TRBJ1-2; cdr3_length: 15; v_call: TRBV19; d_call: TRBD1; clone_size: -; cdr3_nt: TGTGCCAGTAGCGGGGGACAGACTTATAACTATGGCTACACCTTC; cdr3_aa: CASSGGQTYNYGYTF